A selection of T cell receptor beta chains follows, all from one sample in a study of blood T cell repertoires in COVID-19. Sequencing was performed with immunoSEQ multiplex PCR; in TCRdb, only in-frame clones are kept and a portion is missing. The repertoire consists of 90,000 or so clones, with around 87% occurring once and the leading ten covering roughly 17%. The sequencing input was peripheral blood. Every receptor here comes from a human donor in a cohort sampled during active COVID-19. The CDR3 runs from the conserved cysteine through the conserved F or W. D genes are given only for firm matches. Some rows have no size entry. The others give once, few or many, or a class for an expanded clone.

v_call,d_call,j_call,clone_size,cdr3_aa,cdr3_nt
TRBV29-1,TRBD1,TRBJ2-1,.,CSADRGYNEQFF,TGCAGCGCGGACAGGGGGTACAATGAGCAGTTCTTC
TRBV4-1,.,TRBJ1-1,.,CASSRDPGTMGTEAFF,TGCGCCAGCAGCCGGGACCCGGGGACTATGGGGACTGAAGCTTTCTTT
TRBV10-3,.,TRBJ2-7,.,CAISSDASSYEQYF,TGTGCCATCAGCAGCGACGCGAGCTCCTACGAGCAGTACTTC
TRBV7-9,.,TRBJ2-2,.,CASFPPTNTGELFF,TGTGCCAGCTTTCCCCCTACGAACACCGGGGAGCTGTTTTTT
TRBV7-2,.,TRBJ1-1,.,CASSSYTGRDTEAFF,TGTGCCAGCAGCTCCTACACAGGACGGGACACTGAAGCTTTCTTT
TRBV3-1/TRBV3-2,TRBD1,TRBJ2-1,.,CARGDSPHNEQFF,TGTGCCCGAGGGGACAGTCCCCACAATGAGCAGTTCTTC
TRBV30,TRBD1,TRBJ1-1,few,CAWRNRGMNTEAFF,TGTGCCTGGAGAAACAGGGGTATGAACACTGAAGCTTTCTTT
TRBV2,.,TRBJ2-1,.,CASSEAEALEQFF,TGTGCCAGCAGTGAAGCCGAGGCATTGGAGCAGTTCTTC
TRBV27,TRBD1,TRBJ2-1,.,CASSGDDRALHNEQFF,TGTGCCAGCAGTGGGGATGACAGGGCCCTGCACAATGAGCAGTTCTTC
TRBV13,TRBD1,TRBJ2-1,.,CASNRDRGPNEQFF,TGTGCCAGCAACCGGGACAGGGGGCCGAATGAGCAGTTCTTC
TRBV9,.,TRBJ2-7,.,CASSVGNSYEQYF,TGTGCCAGCAGCGTAGGTAATAGCTACGAGCAGTACTTC
TRBV19,.,TRBJ1-1,.,CASSIAVRGAEAFF,TGTGCCAGTAGTATAGCAGTACGGGGGGCTGAAGCTTTCTTT
TRBV12-3/TRBV12-4,.,TRBJ1-1,.,CASSDTGTWAFF,TGTGCCAGCAGTGACACAGGGACCTGGGCTTTCTTT
TRBV6-2/TRBV6-3,.,TRBJ2-3,.,CASSYSTGGTDPTDTQYF,TGTGCCAGCAGTTACTCGACGGGCGGGACAGATCCCACAGATACGCAGTATTTT
TRBV4-3,.,TRBJ1-2,.,CASSQDQEAIYGYTF,TGCGCCAGCAGCCAAGATCAGGAGGCGATCTATGGCTACACCTTC
TRBV18,.,TRBJ1-1,.,CASSPRQASTEAFF,TGTGCCAGCTCACCACGACAGGCCTCAACTGAAGCTTTCTTT
TRBV7-2,TRBD2,TRBJ2-7,.,CASSLTLAGAGYEQYF,TGTGCCAGCAGCCTTACGCTAGCGGGGGCGGGGTACGAGCAGTACTTC
TRBV6-5,.,TRBJ1-6,.,CASSWEDNSPLHF,TGTGCCAGCAGCTGGGAGGATAATTCACCCCTCCACTTT